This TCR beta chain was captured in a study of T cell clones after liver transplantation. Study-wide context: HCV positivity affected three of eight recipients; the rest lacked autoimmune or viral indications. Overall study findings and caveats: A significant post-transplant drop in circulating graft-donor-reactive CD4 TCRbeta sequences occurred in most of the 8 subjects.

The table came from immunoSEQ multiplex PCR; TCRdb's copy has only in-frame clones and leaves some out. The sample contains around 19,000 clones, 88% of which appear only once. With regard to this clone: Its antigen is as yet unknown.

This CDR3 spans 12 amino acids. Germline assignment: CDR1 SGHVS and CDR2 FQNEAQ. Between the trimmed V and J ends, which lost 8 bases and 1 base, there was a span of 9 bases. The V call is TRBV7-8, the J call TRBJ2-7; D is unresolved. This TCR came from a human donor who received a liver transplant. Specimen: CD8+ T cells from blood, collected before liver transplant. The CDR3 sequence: CASGTSSYEQYF. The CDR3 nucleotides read TGTGCCAGCGGTACGAGTTCCTACGAGCAGTACTTC.